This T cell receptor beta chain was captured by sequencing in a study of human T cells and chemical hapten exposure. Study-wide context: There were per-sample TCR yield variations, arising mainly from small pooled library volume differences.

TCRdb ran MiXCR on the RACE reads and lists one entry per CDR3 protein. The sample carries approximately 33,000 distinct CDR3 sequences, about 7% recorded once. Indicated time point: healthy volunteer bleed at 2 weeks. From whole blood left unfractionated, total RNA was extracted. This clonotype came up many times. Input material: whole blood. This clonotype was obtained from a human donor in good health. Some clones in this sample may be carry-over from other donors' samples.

This CDR3 is CSGGRTVYEQYF. DNA of the CDR3: TGCAGTGGAGGCCGGACAGTCTACGAGCAGTACTTC. This chain connects TRBV20-1 to TRBJ2-7; D possibly corresponds to TRBD1 (6 bases). Germline-derived CDR1 and CDR2 are DFQATT and SNEGSKA (reference sequence). The V end lost 7 bases, the J end lost 3 bases, and 13 bases lay between the germline ends. The CDR3 loop spans 12 amino acids.